The 7 T cell receptor beta chains below come from one sample, sequenced in a study of blood T cell repertoires in COVID-19 (dated by TCRdb to the early 2020s). The library was made by the immunoSEQ multiplex PCR assay. Held by TCRdb, this immuneACCESS table contains in-frame sequences only and omits some clones. Under half of the omission traces to an unresolved V gene where checked; the cause of the rest is unknown. This sample comprises 120,000 to 150,000 clones, under 80% of them detected only once. Clones ranked in the top ten supply around 13% of the sample. The sequencing input was peripheral blood. All receptors come from a man of 80 years or more with acute or convalescent COVID-19.

CDR3 DNA sequence: TGTGCCAGCAGTTCTCGCCCAGGGGTTTCGTACGAGCAGTACTTC. Protein product: CASSSRPGVSYEQYF. The chain is built from TRBV28 and TRBJ2-7; a weak D match, TRBD1 (6 bases). Trimming took off 4 bases at V and 4 bases at J, with 17 bases between the two ends. The CDR3 contains 15 residues. Germline V gene lookup returns CDR1 MDHEN and CDR2 SYDVKM.

This rearrangement joins TRBV6-2 or TRBV6-3 to TRBJ2-3, with 9 bases matching TRBD2. Germline lookup yields CDR1 MNHEY and CDR2 SVGEGT. This CDR3 comprises 18 residues. Trimming took 3 bases from V and 0 from J; bases not matched to a gene: 10. CDR3 in DNA: TGTGCCAGCAGTTATGTTCTAGCGGGACTCCCGAGCACAGATACGCAGTATTTT. As protein: CASSYVLAGLPSTDTQYF.

J is TRBJ2-7 and V is TRBV6-5; a possible D gene is TRBD1 (5 bases). V was shortened by 6 bases and J by 6 bases, with 18 bases between the two germline ends. Looked up from germline, CDR1 is MNHEY and CDR2 is SVGAGI. CDR3 length: 14 amino acids. CDR3 sequence: CASSDTGLAGEQYF. Written as DNA, the CDR3 is TGTGCCAGCAGCGATACAGGTTTAGCTGGCGAGCAGTACTTC.

The genes are TRBV7-9 and TRBJ2-2, with no clear D. Germline CDR1 and CDR2: SEHNR and FQNEAQ (reference sequence). The CDR3 sequence is 16 residues long. The ends were cut back, 7 bases at V and 0 bases at J, with 15 bases in the middle. CDR3 amino acids: CASTLGRPTNTGELFF. The CDR3 bases are TGTGCCAGCACCCTTGGCAGGCCGACGAACACCGGGGAGCTGTTTTTT.

This chain uses TRBV3-1 (or the pseudogene TRBV3-2) with TRBJ1-5; D might be TRBD1 (5 bases). This CDR3 spans 15 amino acids. Per germline, CDR1 LGHDT and CDR2 YNNKEL (reference sequence). V lost 0 bases, J lost 3 bases, and 9 bases lay in between. CDR3 loop: CASSQDQGFNQPQHF. The CDR3 DNA follows: TGTGCCAGCAGCCAAGATCAGGGTTTCAATCAGCCCCAGCATTTT.

The V and J genes are TRBV7-7 and TRBJ1-1, with D unclear. There are 17 residues in the CDR3. V was shortened by 7 bases and J by 3 bases, with 24 bases between the two germline ends. The germline gives CDR1 SSHAT, CDR2 FNYEAQ (reference sequence). The CDR3 coding sequence is TGTGCCAGCACCCCCCGATATACCCAGAAAGAGGACACTGAAGCTTTCTTT. This translates into CASTPRYTQKEDTEAFF.

The chain carries TRBV11-3 and TRBJ1-5; 9 nucleotides align to TRBD1. Germline CDR1 SGHNT, CDR2 YENEEA. The CDR3 runs to 14 residues. V shed 5 bases, J shed 4 bases, and the junction held 3 bases outside the gene matches. CDR3 amino acids: CASSDGTGNQPQHF. The CDR3 DNA sequence: TGTGCCAGCAGCGACGGGACAGGGAATCAGCCCCAGCATTTT.